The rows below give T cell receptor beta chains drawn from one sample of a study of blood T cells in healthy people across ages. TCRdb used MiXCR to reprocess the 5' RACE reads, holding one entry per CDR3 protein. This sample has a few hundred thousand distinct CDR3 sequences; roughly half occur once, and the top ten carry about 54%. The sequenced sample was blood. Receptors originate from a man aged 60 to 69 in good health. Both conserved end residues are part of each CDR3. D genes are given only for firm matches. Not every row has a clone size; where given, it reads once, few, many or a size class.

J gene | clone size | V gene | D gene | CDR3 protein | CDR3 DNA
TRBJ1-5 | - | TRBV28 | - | CASSITGLGNQPQHF | TGTGCCAGCAGTATAACAGGGTTGGGTAATCAGCCCCAGCATTTT
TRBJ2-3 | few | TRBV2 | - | CASRPGHSTDTQYF | TGTGCCAGCAGGCCGGGACACAGCACAGATACGCAGTATTTT
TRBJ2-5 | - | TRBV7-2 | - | CASSLVGGGGETQYF | TGTGCCAGCAGCTTAGTAGGGGGAGGAGGAGAGACCCAGTACTTC
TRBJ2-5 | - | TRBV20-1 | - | CSVAPRWQETQYF | TGCAGTGTTGCGCCCCGGTGGCAAGAGACCCAGTACTTC
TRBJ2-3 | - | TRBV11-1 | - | CASSSWGRAATDTQYF | TGTGCCAGCAGCTCATGGGGACGCGCTGCCACAGATACGCAGTATTTT
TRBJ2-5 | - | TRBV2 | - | CASSRQDLGAQYF | TGTGCCAGCAGCAGACAGGACTTGGGGGCCCAGTACTTC
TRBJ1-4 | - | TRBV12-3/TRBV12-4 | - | CASKLGLTGEKLFF | TGTGCCAGCAAACTGGGCCTGACGGGTGAAAAACTGTTTTTT
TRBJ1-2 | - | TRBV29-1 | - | CSVEGPGGTDGYTF | TGCAGCGTTGAAGGGCCGGGGGGGACGGATGGCTACACCTTC
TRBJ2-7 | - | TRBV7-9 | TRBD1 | CASSYLGQGSHEQYF | TGTGCCAGCAGCTACTTGGGACAGGGCAGCCACGAGCAGTACTTC
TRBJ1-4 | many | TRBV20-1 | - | CSASRTANEKLFF | TGCAGTGCTAGTCGGACCGCCAATGAAAAACTGTTTTTT
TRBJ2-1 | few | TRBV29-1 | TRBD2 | CSVENRLAGGTQFF | TGCAGCGTTGAAAACCGGCTAGCGGGAGGTACGCAGTTCTTC
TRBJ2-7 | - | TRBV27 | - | CARANWRYEQYF | TGTGCCAGGGCCAACTGGAGGTACGAGCAGTACTTC
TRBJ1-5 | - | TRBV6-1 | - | CASSEAMGGAGNQPQHF | TGTGCCAGCAGTGAAGCGATGGGCGGGGCGGGAAATCAGCCCCAGCATTTT
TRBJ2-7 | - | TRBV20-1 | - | CSAAPWGEAGNEQYF | TGCAGTGCTGCCCCCTGGGGGGAGGCGGGCAATGAGCAGTACTTC
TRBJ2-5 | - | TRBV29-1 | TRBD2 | CSALAGLAGGGETQYF | TGCAGCGCCCTCGCGGGACTAGCGGGAGGTGGGGAGACCCAGTACTTC
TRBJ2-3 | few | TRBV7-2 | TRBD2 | CASSPNGLAGTDTQYF | TGTGCCAGCAGCCCTAACGGACTAGCGGGCACAGATACGCAGTATTTT
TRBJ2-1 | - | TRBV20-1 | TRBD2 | CSARAPSGVYNEQFF | TGCAGTGCAAGAGCACCTAGCGGGGTCTACAATGAGCAGTTCTTC
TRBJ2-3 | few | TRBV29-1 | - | CSVEEGPLQQYF | TGCAGCGTTGAGGAGGGACCCCTCCAGCAGTATTTT
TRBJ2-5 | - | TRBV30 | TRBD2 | CAWGLAGGWETQYF | TGTGCCTGGGGGTTAGCGGGGGGTTGGGAGACCCAGTACTTC
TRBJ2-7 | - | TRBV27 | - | CASSPLGPYEQYF | TGTGCCAGCAGTCCGCTGGGCCCCTACGAGCAGTACTTC
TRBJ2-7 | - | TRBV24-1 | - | CATKGQRGDEQYF | TGTGCCACCAAGGGACAACGAGGAGACGAGCAGTACTTC
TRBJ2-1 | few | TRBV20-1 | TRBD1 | CSARAGGSIGNEQFF | TGCAGTGCTAGGGCAGGGGGCTCGATCGGGAATGAGCAGTTCTTC
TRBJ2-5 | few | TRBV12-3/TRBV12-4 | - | CASSSTQVSKETQYF | TGTGCCAGCAGTTCAACACAGGTCTCGAAAGAGACCCAGTACTTC
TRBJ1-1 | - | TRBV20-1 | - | CSASAPRGRTEAFF | TGCAGTGCTAGCGCCCCGCGGGGGCGTACTGAAGCTTTCTTT
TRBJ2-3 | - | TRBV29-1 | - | CSATPADTQYF | TGCAGCGCCACCCCCGCAGATACGCAGTATTTT
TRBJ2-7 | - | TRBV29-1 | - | CSVEDARGPYEQYF | TGCAGCGTTGAAGATGCCAGGGGCCCCTACGAGCAGTACTTC
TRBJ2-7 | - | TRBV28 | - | CASSLIGIYEQYF | TGTGCCAGCAGTTTAATCGGGATCTACGAGCAGTACTTC
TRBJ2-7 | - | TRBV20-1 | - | CSASGHTYEQYF | TGCAGTGCTTCGGGACACACCTACGAGCAGTACTTC
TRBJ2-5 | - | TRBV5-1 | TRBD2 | CASSSLPSGGVETQYF | TGCGCCAGCAGCTCCTTGCCTAGCGGGGGGGTGGAGACCCAGTACTTC
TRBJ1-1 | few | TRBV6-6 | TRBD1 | CASSLTGVRTEAFF | TGTGCCAGCAGTTTGACAGGGGTCCGAACTGAAGCTTTCTTT
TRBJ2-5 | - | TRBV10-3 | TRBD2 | CAISESGTSGVAETQYF | TGTGCCATCAGTGAGTCGGGGACTAGCGGGGTTGCCGAGACCCAGTACTTC
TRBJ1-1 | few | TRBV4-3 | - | CASSQDGELVNTEAFF | TGCGCCAGCAGCCAAGATGGGGAGCTCGTGAACACTGAAGCTTTCTTT
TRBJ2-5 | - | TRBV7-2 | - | CASSLDRGGQYF | TGTGCCAGCAGCTTAGACAGAGGGGGCCAGTACTTC
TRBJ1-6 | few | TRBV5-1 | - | CASSPGQMNSPLHF | TGCGCCAGCAGCCCCGGACAGATGAACTCACCCCTCCACTTT
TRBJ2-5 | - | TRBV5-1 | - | CASSLVPERQETQYF | TGCGCCAGCAGCTTGGTGCCAGAACGTCAAGAGACCCAGTACTTC
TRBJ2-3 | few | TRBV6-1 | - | CASSEQATSTDTQYF | TGTGCCAGCAGTGAACAGGCTACTAGCACAGATACGCAGTATTTT
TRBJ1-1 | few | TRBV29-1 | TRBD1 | CSVGTGTGGRTEAFF | TGCAGCGTTGGGACTGGGACAGGGGGGCGCACTGAAGCTTTCTTT